What follows is one TCR beta chain and its context. Its antigen is unknown. Those CD8+ T cells considered naive were CD45RO-CCR7+CD27+CD95-. From germline, CDR1 is SEHNR and CDR2 FQNEAQ (reference sequence). The CDR3 length is 12 residues. Via 5' RACE with UMI labels, TRB cDNA libraries were prepared. TCRdb re-analyzed the 5' RACE reads; it lists each CDR3 protein once, without DNA. Its listing shows roughly 120,000 distinct CDR3 sequences. This sample stems from a study of CXCR3-negative and CXCR3-positive naive CD8 T cells. Notes on the study in general: PBMCs showed partially decreased CXCR3 expression after cryopreservation, and most assays used fresh PBMCs. More hydrophobic TRB CDR3s were found in CXCR3-positive naive cells than in CXCR3-negative naive cells. For naive cells, CXCR3-negative and CXCR3-positive subsets had similar TRBV-TRBJ usage; for memory cells, usage differed.

The sequence was collected from a human donor in good health. Some clones in this sample may be carry-over from other donors' samples. This chain connects TRBV7-9 to TRBJ2-7. Sequencing was carried out using naive CXCR3+ CD8+ T cells from blood. This sample's subset: CD45RO-CCR7+CD27+CD95- naive CD8+ T cells expressing CXCR3 (TNR3+). CDR3 region: CASSSPSDEQYF. Complete variable domain (other parts from reference TRBV7-9 and TRBJ2-7): DTGVSQNPRHKITKRGQNVTFRCDPISEHNRLYWYRQTLGQGPEFLTYFQNEAQLEKSRLLSDRFSAERPKGSFSTLEIQRTEQGDSAMYLCASSSPSDEQYFGPGTRLTVT.